At least ten counts were recorded for the clone carrying this TCR beta chain. Read coverage stops 3 residues before the CDR3 terminus; the germline J gene supplies the remainder. This specimen belongs to a study of T cell clonality in common variable immunodeficiency. Profiled with immunoSEQ multiplex PCR; TCRdb holds only in-frame clones, not every one. Sampling found 25,000 to 35,000 clones, none seen once. Each donor provided roughly 4.5 to 8.5 ml of heparinized whole blood. Germline V gene lookup returns CDR1 ENHRY and CDR2 SYGVKD. V was clipped by 4 bases and J by 1 base, with 12 bases between them. The CDR3 sequence is 15 residues long.

This sequence joins TRBV10-3 and TRBJ2-3; a possible D gene is TRBD2 (6 bases). This clonotype originated in a person between 18 and 75 years old in good health. The sequenced sample consisted of peripheral blood mononuclear cells. This CDR3 reads CAISVSPSGTDTQYF. CDR3 DNA, as far as it was read: TGTGCCATCAGTGTCTCGCCTAGCGGCACAGATACG.